This entry features one TCR beta chain sequence. The sample is drawn from a study of blood T cell repertoires in COVID-19. Study-level background: Sources were T cells, B-cell-depleted T cells, or PBMCs; the material itself was cDNA or gDNA.

Method: immunoSEQ multiplex PCR; TCRdb's copy keeps in-frame clones and lacks some. The sample lists about 140,000 clones; 82% were seen once. The specimen sequenced was peripheral blood. The receptor was isolated from a woman older than 75 with acute or convalescent COVID-19.

The CDR3 spells CASSPPFRYSTDTQYF. The CDR3 coding sequence is TGTGCCAGCAGCCCCCCCTTCAGGTATAGCACAGATACGCAGTATTTT. The chain carries TRBV7-9 and TRBJ2-3; D ambiguous. Per the germline V gene, CDR1 is SEHNR and CDR2 is FQNEAQ (reference sequence). The CDR3 runs 16 residues. V shed 5 bases and J shed 0 bases, with 15 bases lying between them. The entire variable domain, with the rest obtained from reference TRBV7-9 and TRBJ2-3, is as follows: DTGVSQNPRHKITKRGQNVTFRCDPISEHNRLYWYRQTLGQGPEFLTYFQNEAQLEKSRLLSDRFSAERPKGSFSTLEIQRTEQGDSAMYLCASSPPFRYSTDTQYFGPGTRLTVL.